What follows are 16 T cell receptor beta chains derived from one specimen sequenced in a study of Ad26.COV2.S vaccination and SARS-CoV-2 variants. Measured with immunoSEQ multiplex PCR; TCRdb has only the in-frame clones, and not every one. There are about 400,000 clones in the sample; around 87% occur only once, and around 3.6% lies in the top ten. Described treatment: some 20 received Ad26.COV2.S at low or high dose, single or two shots; about five received placebo; per-sample allocation not given. Samples were taken on day 63 after the first vaccine or placebo injection. The sample consisted of peripheral blood, taken in a trial of Ad26.COV2.S vaccine versus placebo. These TCRs come from a person aged 18-65 years who received the Ad26.COV2.S COVID-19 vaccine or a placebo.

This clone has just one count. The rearrangement links TRBV9 to TRBJ2-7; 8 bases align to TRBD1. Trimming removed 0 bases from V and 3 bases from J; junction bases left unmatched: 5. The germline V gene has CDR1 SGDLS and CDR2 YYNGEE. The CDR3 totals 15 residues. The CDR3 nucleotides read TGTGCCAGCAGCGTAGGTGCGGACAGGGTCTACGAGCAGTACTTC. This gives the protein CASSVGADRVYEQYF. Filled out from reference TRBV9 and TRBJ2-7, the complete variable domain reads DSGVTQTPKHLITATGQRVTLRCSPRSGDLSVYWYQQSLDQGLQFLIQYYNGEERAKGNILERFSAQQFPDLHSELNLSSLELGDSALYFCASSVGADRVYEQYFGPGTRLTVT.

This chain links TRBV12-3 or TRBV12-4 with TRBJ1-1; D gene ambiguous. V lost 3 bases to trimming and J lost 0 bases, with 5 bases between them. The CDR3 loop spans 13 amino acids. CDR3 in amino acids: CASSFSLNTEAFF. In DNA form, the CDR3 reads TGTGCCAGCAGTTTCAGCTTGAACACTGAAGCTTTCTTT.

The J gene is TRBJ1-2, the V gene TRBV5-1, with D perhaps matching TRBD1 (6 bases). V lost 0 bases to trimming and J lost 8 bases, with 11 bases between them. Germline-derived CDR1 and CDR2 are SGHRS and YFSETQ. CDR3 length: 13 residues. Written as DNA, the CDR3 is TGCGCCAGCAGCTTGGCAGGGGATGTAGGCTACACCTTC. Residues: CASSLAGDVGYTF. Complete variable domain (other parts from reference TRBV5-1 and TRBJ1-2): KAGVTQTPRYLIKTRGQQVTLSCSPISGHRSVSWYQQTPGQGLQFLFEYFSETQRNKGNFPGRFSGRQFSNSRSEMNVSTLELGDSALYLCASSLAGDVGYTFGSGTRLTVV.

The chain links TRBV28 to TRBJ2-5; 14 bases align to TRBD2. CDR1 is MDHEN, CDR2 SYDVKM, per germline. The V segment lost 2 bases and the J segment 4 bases; nucleotides outside the gene matches: 0. This CDR3 spans 15 amino acids. CDR3 nucleotides: TGTGCCAGCAGTTTAGGACTAGCGGGGGGAGAGACCCAGTACTTC. It translates to CASSLGLAGGETQYF. The whole variable domain, filled in from reference TRBV28 and TRBJ2-5, reads DVKVTQSSRYLVKRTGEKVFLECVQDMDHENMFWYRQDPGLGLRLIYFSYDVKMKEKGDIPEGYSVSREKKERFSLILESASTNQTSMYLCASSLGLAGGETQYFGPGTRLLVL.

The rearrangement links TRBV7-9 to TRBJ1-5; 10 nucleotides line up with TRBD1. After removal of 3 bases from V and 4 bases from J, the junction contained 3 bases not matched to a gene. CDR1 and CDR2 (germline): SEHNR, FQNEAQ (reference sequence). The CDR3 has 15 residues. DNA for the CDR3: TGTGCCAGCAGCTTGACAGGGGGCCCGAATCAGCCCCAGCATTTT. As protein: CASSLTGGPNQPQHF.

DNA of the CDR3: TGCGCCAGCAGCCCCGGGTCTCTAAATCAGCCCCAGCATTTT. Amino acids: CASSPGSLNQPQHF. The V gene is TRBV4-3, the J gene TRBJ1-5; unclear D gene. Germline V gives CDR1 LGHNA, CDR2 YSLEER. The CDR3 extends over 14 amino acids. V dropped 4 bases and J dropped 4 bases, with 11 bases sitting between them.

V usage is TRBV19 and J usage is TRBJ2-1; maybe TRBD1 (6 bases). Germline values: CDR1 LNHDA, CDR2 SQIVND (reference sequence). Between the trimmed V and J ends, which lost 3 bases and 7 bases, there was a span of 10 bases. This CDR3 contains 13 residues. CDR3 bases: TGTGCCAGTAGTATGGGGCAGGGGAATGAGCAGTTCTTC. Translated: CASSMGQGNEQFF.

The V and J genes are TRBV4-1 and TRBJ2-6, with D uncertain. CDR1 is MGHRA, CDR2 YSYEKL, per germline. Trimming stripped 0 bases from V and 0 bases from J, with 12 bases between. The CDR3 consists of 18 residues. This CDR3 is CASSQDSISSSGANVLTF. The DNA for the CDR3 is TGCGCCAGCAGCCAAGATTCCATCTCGAGCTCTGGGGCCAACGTCCTGACTTTC.

The rearrangement joins TRBV7-2 to TRBJ2-1; D call uncertain. Germline V gene lookup returns CDR1 SGHTA and CDR2 FQGNSA. Trimming stripped 5 bases from V and 9 bases from J, with 17 bases between. The CDR3 extends over 14 amino acids. CDR3 loop: CASSQSPSLPEQFF. The CDR3 coding sequence is TGTGCCAGCAGCCAAAGCCCTAGTTTGCCTGAGCAGTTCTTC.

This chain joins TRBV18 and TRBJ2-7, with a weak D call TRBD1 (6 bases). Trimming removed 2 bases from V and 7 bases from J, with 15 bases in between. Germline-derived CDR1 and CDR2 are KGHSH and LQKENI. This CDR3 has 14 amino acids. The CDR3: CASSPEDRPREQYF. For the CDR3, the DNA is TGTGCCAGCTCACCAGAAGACAGGCCGAGGGAGCAGTACTTC.

The rearrangement links TRBV5-1 to TRBJ2-1; D remains unclear. The CDR3 loop spans 11 amino acids. Germline V gene data show CDR1 as SGHRS and CDR2 as YFSETQ. Trimming pared 1 base from V and 10 bases from J, leaving 6 bases between. For the CDR3, the DNA is TGCGCCAGCAGCTTGAGTGGGGAGCAGTTCTTC. This sequence encodes CASSLSGEQFF.

The chain combines TRBV6-2 or TRBV6-3 with TRBJ2-5, with D maybe TRBD2 (7 bases). V lost 3 bases and J 1 base, leaving 12 bases between the germline ends. Germline CDR1 and CDR2: MNHEY and SVGEGT. The CDR3 covers 15 residues. The CDR3 bases are TGTGCCAGCAGTTATGGGGGGGCCCTCCAAGAGACCCAGTACTTC. This translates into CASSYGGALQETQYF.

The CDR3 is CASSYGRSPLHF. In DNA, the CDR3 is TGTGCCAGCAGTTACGGGAGATCACCCCTCCACTTT. The gene calls are TRBV6-2 or TRBV6-3 and TRBJ1-6; D unclear. This CDR3 has 12 amino acids. The ends were cut back, 2 bases at V and 10 bases at J, with 6 bases in the middle. Germline values: CDR1 MNHEY, CDR2 SVGEGT.

The rearrangement joins TRBV5-1 to TRBJ2-5; TRBD2 might be the D (6 bases). The CDR3 consists of 15 residues. Trimming pared 4 bases from V and 5 bases from J, leaving 18 bases between. Germline V gives CDR1 SGHRS, CDR2 YFSETQ. The CDR3 sequence: CASSPRDPRRETQYF. The CDR3 DNA reads TGCGCCAGCAGCCCGCGGGACCCCCGTCGGGAGACCCAGTACTTC.

This clone was counted once. The chain is built from TRBV5-5 and TRBJ1-1; 8 nucleotides agree with TRBD1. CDR3 size: 12 residues. With V trimmed by 4 bases and J by 11 bases, 7 bases remained unmatched. Germline CDR1 SGHKS, CDR2 YYEKEE (reference sequence). The CDR3 sequence: CASSLDRVAAFF. CDR3 bases: TGTGCCAGCAGCCTGGACAGGGTGGCGGCTTTCTTT.

The V call is TRBV5-6, the J call TRBJ1-5, with TRBD1 matching 7 bases. Per the germline V gene, CDR1 is SGHDT and CDR2 is YYEEEE. CDR3 size: 15 residues. The ends lost 5 bases at V and 0 bases at J; junction bases unmatched: 5. CDR3 region: CASSHSGGSNQPQHF. The CDR3 nucleotides read TGTGCCAGCAGTCATTCAGGGGGTAGCAATCAGCCCCAGCATTTT.